The sequence of this T cell receptor (beta chain) was determined in a study of beta chain features in type 1 diabetes. General study points: Type 1 diabetes patients had moderately but significantly shorter TCRB CDR3s in all four CD4+ subsets.

This clone showed up just a few times. Its cognate antigen is unknown. V lost 5 bases, J lost 5 bases, and 9 bases lay in between. Germline V gives CDR1 SGHRS, CDR2 YFSETQ. The CDR3 sequence is 12 residues long. Sorting that relied on CD45RO/CCR7/CD25/CD127/CD95/CD27 yielded CD4+ naive, central memory, regulatory and stem cell-like memory cells. Investigators reverse transcribed all isolated RNA, so they sequenced expressed TCRB transcripts. Using immunoSEQ multiplex PCR, the repertoire was profiled, and TCRdb retains in-frame clones only, with some absent. Of 95,000 to 150,000 clones in the sample, around 15% are singletons; the top ten hold under 2.5%.

The chain couples TRBV5-1 to TRBJ2-3; D call uncertain. The material sequenced was central memory CD4+ T cells from blood. This TCR was recovered from a man aged 25 to 40 with type 1 diabetes. The CDR3 DNA reads TGCGCCAGCAGTCGTACGGAAGATACGCAGTATTTT. Residues: CASSRTEDTQYF.